The 32 T cell receptor beta chains reported below all come from one sample, sequenced in a study of Tregs in tolerant kidney transplant recipients. Some clones are missing from TCRdb's copy, which holds only in-frame ones; the method was immunoSEQ multiplex PCR. The sample yields 90,000 to 120,000 clones, 90% seen once. This sample comprised CD4+ T cells from blood, obtained before the transplant. The receptors here all came from a human donor who received a combined kidney and bone marrow transplant.

This chain connects TRBV19 to TRBJ2-5; no reliable D call. The CDR3 is 11 residues long. The V gene lost 7 bases and the J gene lost 1 base, with 4 bases spanning the gap. Germline V lookup: CDR1 LNHDA, CDR2 SQIVND (reference sequence). Here the CDR3 reads CASTGQETQYF. For the CDR3, the DNA is TGTGCCAGTACGGGCCAAGAGACCCAGTACTTC.

The chain joins TRBV18 to TRBJ1-5, with a tentative D call TRBD1 (6 bases). V lost 0 bases and J 1 base, leaving 10 bases between the germline ends. The germline V gene encodes CDR1 KGHSH and CDR2 LQKENI. The CDR3 has 16 residues. Written as DNA, the CDR3 is TGTGCCAGCTCACCACCGCGGGGGCAGAGCAATCAGCCCCAGCATTTT. It specifies CASSPPRGQSNQPQHF. The full variable domain, its missing parts supplied by reference TRBV18 and TRBJ1-5, is NAGVMQNPRHLVRRRGQEARLRCSPMKGHSHVYWYRQLPEEGLKFMVYLQKENIIDESGMPKERFSAEFPKEGPSILRIQQVVRGDSAAYFCASSPPRGQSNQPQHFGDGTRLSIL.

The CDR3 loop reads CASGREYNEQFF. The DNA of the CDR3 is TGTGCCAGCGGGAGGGAGTACAATGAGCAGTTCTTC. The chain carries TRBV6-6 and TRBJ2-1; 7 bases line up with TRBD2. The CDR3 runs to 12 residues. Trimming at V came to 8 bases and at J to 4 bases, leaving 2 bases not matched to a gene. Germline CDR1 MNHNY, CDR2 SVGAGI (reference sequence).

There are a few counts of this clone. The chain links TRBV19 to TRBJ1-1; 7 positions match TRBD1. Per the germline V gene, CDR1 is LNHDA and CDR2 is SQIVND (reference sequence). This CDR3 has 14 amino acids. Losses at the gene ends were 6 bases for V and 0 bases for J; bases not matched to a gene: 4. Here the CDR3 DNA reads TGTGCCAGTAGCAACAGGGGACTGAACACTGAAGCTTTCTTT. Residues: CASSNRGLNTEAFF. Looking up the rest from reference TRBV19 and TRBJ1-1 gives the full variable domain: DGGITQSPKYLFRKEGQNVTLSCEQNLNHDAMYWYRQDPGQGLRLIYYSQIVNDFQKGDIAEGYSVSREKKESFPLTVTSAQKNPTAFYLCASSNRGLNTEAFFGQGTRLTVV.

The sample holds one count of this clone. V is TRBV19 and J is TRBJ1-1; no definite D call. The V and J ends lost 4 bases and 8 bases respectively, with 14 bases between them. Germline V CDR1 and CDR2: LNHDA, SQIVND (reference sequence). The CDR3 runs 13 residues. The CDR3 here is CASSTPMESEAFF. The CDR3 bases are TGTGCCAGTAGTACCCCGATGGAGAGCGAAGCTTTCTTT.

This sequence joins TRBV6-1 and TRBJ1-4; 7 bases align to TRBD1. This CDR3 spans 15 amino acids. The ends lost 3 bases at V and 10 bases at J; junction bases unmatched: 11. The V gene's germline CDR1 is MNHNS and CDR2 SASEGT. The CDR3 loop reads CASSEPGTVVGKLFF. CDR3 in DNA: TGTGCCAGCAGTGAGCCCGGGACAGTCGTGGGAAAACTGTTTTTT.

V gene TRBV25-1 combines with J gene TRBJ1-4, with D perhaps matching TRBD1 (6 bases). V was clipped by 4 bases and J by 8 bases, with 11 bases between them. Per the germline V gene, CDR1 is MGHDK and CDR2 is SYGVNS. The CDR3 runs 13 residues. CDR3 bases: TGTGCCAGCAGTGCCACAGGGACGGAAAAACTGTTTTTT. This sequence encodes CASSATGTEKLFF. The full variable domain, with the rest looked up from reference TRBV25-1 and TRBJ1-4, is EADIYQTPRYLVIGTGKKITLECSQTMGHDKMYWYQQDPGMELHLIHYSYGVNSTEKGDLSSESTVSRIRTEHFPLTLESARPSHTSQYLCASSATGTEKLFFGSGTQLSVL.

This chain uses TRBV11-2 with TRBJ1-2; D gene ambiguous. The CDR3 runs to 13 residues. V gave up 1 base and J gave up 4 bases, with 7 bases separating them. The germline gives CDR1 SGHAT, CDR2 FQNNGV. CDR3 in amino acids: CASSLVAGYGYTF. The CDR3 DNA reads as TGTGCCAGCAGCTTAGTCGCAGGCTATGGCTACACCTTC.

V usage is TRBV5-1 and J usage is TRBJ2-3; D not resolved. The V gene's germline CDR1 is SGHRS and CDR2 YFSETQ. This CDR3 has 14 amino acids. Trimming took 4 bases from V and 6 from J, leaving 15 bases between them. CDR3 region: CASSRGLLGDTQYF. The DNA for the CDR3 is TGCGCCAGCAGCCGAGGCCTATTAGGCGATACGCAGTATTTT.

CDR3 amino acids: CASSQDAIAGGRSYNEQFF. CDR3 DNA: TGCGCCAGCAGCCAAGATGCGATAGCGGGAGGCAGGTCCTACAATGAGCAGTTCTTC. The chain couples TRBV4-1 to TRBJ2-1; the match to TRBD2 covers 10 bases. Germline assignment: CDR1 MGHRA and CDR2 YSYEKL. The CDR3 runs 19 residues. The V and J ends lost 0 bases and 1 base, in that order; junction bases with no gene match: 9.

The chain recombines TRBV27 with TRBJ2-7; maybe TRBD1 (5 bases). This CDR3 is built from 15 residues. The V end was cut by 8 bases, the J end by 2 bases, with 19 bases between. Germline-derived CDR1 and CDR2 are MNHEY and SMNVEV (reference sequence). In DNA form, the CDR3 reads TGTGCCAGCGCCTTGTCGGCAGGGCCGACCTACGAGCAGTACTTC. This gives the protein CASALSAGPTYEQYF.

This chain links TRBV10-2 with TRBJ1-1, with 7 bases fitting TRBD1. The CDR3 length is 13 residues. Germline values: CDR1 WSHSY, CDR2 SAAADI. J was trimmed by 10 bases and V by 6 bases; bases with no gene match: 11. The chain's CDR3 is CASRGRQGMGAFF. Here the CDR3 DNA reads TGCGCCAGCAGGGGGAGACAGGGAATGGGAGCTTTCTTT.

The chain employs TRBV9 and TRBJ2-7; TRBD2 aligns across 9 bases. Germline V gene sequence: CDR1 SGDLS, CDR2 YYNGEE. The CDR3 sequence is 15 residues long. J gave up 6 bases and V 4 bases, and 11 bases lay outside the gene matches. CDR3 sequence (DNA): TGTGCCAGCAGCCCAGTGGGCGGGGGGGCGGGCGAGCAGTACTTC. Translating it yields CASSPVGGGAGEQYF. The full variable domain, rest sourced from reference TRBV9 and TRBJ2-7, is DSGVTQTPKHLITATGQRVTLRCSPRSGDLSVYWYQQSLDQGLQFLIQYYNGEERAKGNILERFSAQQFPDLHSELNLSSLELGDSALYFCASSPVGGGAGEQYFGPGTRLTVT.

The chain links TRBV7-9 to TRBJ2-1; 9 bases match TRBD2. Per the germline V gene, CDR1 is SEHNR and CDR2 is FQNEAQ (reference sequence). V was pared by 11 bases and J by 5 bases, with 10 bases of the junction left unmatched. The CDR3 totals 14 residues. The CDR3 DNA is TGTGCCGTAAGTTGGGCGGGAGGGAACAATGAGCAGTTCTTC. Its translation is CAVSWAGGNNEQFF.

This clone was picked up one time. The rearrangement joins TRBV5-1 to TRBJ2-5; maybe TRBD2 (6 bases). The V gene lost 2 bases and the J gene lost 1 base, with 12 bases spanning the gap. The CDR3 sequence is 15 residues long. Per the germline V gene, CDR1 is SGHRS and CDR2 is YFSETQ. CDR3 in DNA: TGCGCCAGCAGCTTCGCTGGGGGGACCCAAGAGACCCAGTACTTC. It specifies CASSFAGGTQETQYF.

V gene TRBV5-1 combines with J gene TRBJ2-4; D may be TRBD2 (5 bases). From germline, CDR1 is SGHRS and CDR2 YFSETQ. V shed 5 bases and J shed 9 bases, with 21 bases lying between them. The CDR3 consists of 15 residues. Here the CDR3 DNA reads TGCGCCAGCAGGATTAGATCGGGGATAGAGGGCATTCAGTACTTC. Encoded protein: CASRIRSGIEGIQYF. Full variable domain (outside the CDR3, taken from reference TRBV5-1 and TRBJ2-4): KAGVTQTPRYLIKTRGQQVTLSCSPISGHRSVSWYQQTPGQGLQFLFEYFSETQRNKGNFPGRFSGRQFSNSRSEMNVSTLELGDSALYLCASRIRSGIEGIQYFGAGTRLSVL.

V gene TRBV28 combines with J gene TRBJ1-2; TRBD1 matches at 9 bases. The CDR3 runs to 16 residues. CDR1 is MDHEN and CDR2 is SYDVKM in the germline V gene. After removal of 6 bases from V and 4 bases from J, the junction contained 12 bases not matched to a gene. The CDR3 bases are TGTGCCAGCAGCCACCGGGGACAGGGTTACCTCTATGGCTACACCTTC. Translated: CASSHRGQGYLYGYTF.

The J gene is TRBJ2-3, the V gene TRBV2, with 10 bases lining up with TRBD2. CDR1 SNHLY and CDR2 FYNNEI come from the germline V gene. V shed 6 bases, J shed 6 bases, and the junction held 6 bases outside the gene matches. CDR3 length: 14 amino acids. CDR3 region: CASRQSGGADTQYF. The CDR3 coding sequence is TGTGCCAGCAGGCAAAGCGGGGGGGCGGATACGCAGTATTTT. Based on the CDR3 plus reference TRBV2 and TRBJ2-3, the full variable domain is EPEVTQTPSHQVTQMGQEVILRCVPISNHLYFYWYRQILGQKVEFLVSFYNNEISEKSEIFDDQFSVERPDGSNFTLKIRSTKLEDSAMYFCASRQSGGADTQYFGPGTRLTVL.

The chain recombines TRBV6-6 with TRBJ1-4; TRBD1 matches 8 bases. The ends lost 6 bases at V and 2 bases at J; junction bases unmatched: 2. The CDR3 contains 14 residues. Germline V gene sequence: CDR1 MNHNY, CDR2 SVGAGI (reference sequence). The chain's CDR3 is CASSRTGTNEKLFF. Written as DNA, the CDR3 is TGTGCCAGCAGCCGGACAGGGACTAATGAAAAACTGTTTTTT.

DNA for the CDR3: TGTGCCAGCTCGAGACAGGTTCTTTACGGAAACACCATATATTTT. Its protein is CASSRQVLYGNTIYF. The V and J genes are TRBV18 and TRBJ1-3; D is possibly TRBD1 (6 bases). V was cut by 6 bases and J by 4 bases, with 16 bases left in between. CDR3 length: 15 residues. CDR1 and CDR2 (germline): KGHSH, LQKENI.

The genes are TRBV5-1 and TRBJ2-2, with 8 bases matching TRBD1. Germline CDR1 and CDR2: SGHRS and YFSETQ. There are 17 residues in the CDR3. With V trimmed by 4 bases and J by 6 bases, 14 bases remained unmatched. In DNA form, the CDR3 reads TGCGCCAGCAGCAAGGCGACAGGGGATTTGTCCGCCGGGGAGCTGTTTTTT. Protein: CASSKATGDLSAGELFF.

This chain uses TRBV7-8 with TRBJ1-2; D remains ambiguous. The V and J ends lost 5 bases and 6 bases respectively, with 13 bases between them. Germline V gives CDR1 SGHVS, CDR2 FQNEAQ. CDR3 length: 13 amino acids. The CDR3, as DNA: TGTGCCAGCAGCCCTTCCCGCGGGGATGGCTACACCTTC. Protein sequence: CASSPSRGDGYTF.

The chain recombines TRBV10-3 with TRBJ2-5; TRBD2 matches at 10 bases. The ends lost 5 bases at V and 1 base at J; junction bases unmatched: 1. The CDR3 contains 14 residues. Germline assignment: CDR1 ENHRY and CDR2 SYGVKD. CDR3 residues: CAISPSGSQETQYF. The CDR3 DNA reads as TGTGCCATCAGTCCTAGCGGGAGCCAAGAGACCCAGTACTTC.

The chain combines TRBV7-9 with TRBJ2-3, with 9 bases lining up with TRBD2. With V trimmed by 1 base and J by 2 bases, 10 bases remained unmatched. The CDR3 sequence is 18 residues long. The V gene's germline CDR1 is SEHNR and CDR2 FQNEAQ (reference sequence). CDR3 loop: CASSLGRASGRPTDTQYF. Here the CDR3 DNA reads TGTGCCAGCAGCTTAGGGAGGGCCAGCGGGAGGCCCACAGATACGCAGTATTTT. The whole variable domain, filled in from reference TRBV7-9 and TRBJ2-3, reads DTGVSQNPRHKITKRGQNVTFRCDPISEHNRLYWYRQTLGQGPEFLTYFQNEAQLEKSRLLSDRFSAERPKGSFSTLEIQRTEQGDSAMYLCASSLGRASGRPTDTQYFGPGTRLTVL.

This clone was seen only once. The chain links TRBV10-3 to TRBJ2-7; 8 nucleotides match TRBD1. CDR1 and CDR2 (germline): ENHRY, SYGVKD. V lost 8 bases, J lost 7 bases, and 13 bases stayed unmatched. The CDR3 extends over 14 amino acids. The CDR3 DNA reads TGTGCCATCGCCGGGACAGGACCCCTACGGGAGCAGTACTTC. Encoded protein: CAIAGTGPLREQYF.

This clone appeared once. The CDR3 DNA is TGTGCCAGCAGCGGAGCGGGGGGAACCAATGGCTACACCTTC. Translation gives CASSGAGGTNGYTF. The rearrangement uses TRBV9 and TRBJ1-2; weak D call: TRBD1 (5 bases). CDR3 size: 14 residues. Per germline, CDR1 SGDLS and CDR2 YYNGEE. V was pared by 3 bases and J by 6 bases, with 15 bases between.

V and J are TRBV7-2 and TRBJ1-5; maybe TRBD1 (6 bases). The CDR3 spans 19 residues. The germline V gene encodes CDR1 SGHTA and CDR2 FQGNSA. Trimming took off 0 bases at V and 4 bases at J, with 22 bases between the two ends. In DNA form, the CDR3 reads TGTGCCAGCAGCTTAGCGAATTCCGCTGGGGGGGGCCGGAATCAGCCCCAGCATTTT. Amino acid sequence: CASSLANSAGGGRNQPQHF.

This chain joins TRBV5-6 and TRBJ1-2; weak D call: TRBD1 (5 bases). V lost 5 bases and J 6 bases, leaving 29 bases between the germline ends. The CDR3 totals 18 residues. Germline assignment: CDR1 SGHDT and CDR2 YYEEEE. The CDR3 DNA is TGTGCCAGCAGTCAATGGGGGACTTACCCCAGGGTTCTGGATGGCTACACCTTC. Its protein is CASSQWGTYPRVLDGYTF.

The chain recombines TRBV25-1 with TRBJ2-7; 7 positions match TRBD1. The V gene's germline CDR1 is MGHDK and CDR2 SYGVNS. The V gene end was trimmed by 5 bases and the J gene end by 5 bases; junction bases not matched to a gene: 12. This CDR3 has 15 amino acids. The CDR3 DNA sequence: TGTGCCAGCAGTCCCCCCGGGTACAGGGGAGACGAGCAGTACTTC. It translates to CASSPPGYRGDEQYF.

The chain employs TRBV25-1 and TRBJ1-1; D is perhaps TRBD1 (5 bases). With 7 bases removed from V and 4 bases from J, the gap between germline ends came to 16 bases. This CDR3 region has 14 residues. Germline V CDR1 and CDR2: MGHDK, SYGVNS. CDR3: CASTPGRRGTEAFF. The CDR3 nucleotides read TGTGCCAGCACCCCGGGAAGGAGGGGCACTGAAGCTTTCTTT. The full variable domain, in which reference TRBV25-1 and TRBJ1-1 provide the parts outside the CDR3, is EADIYQTPRYLVIGTGKKITLECSQTMGHDKMYWYQQDPGMELHLIHYSYGVNSTEKGDLSSESTVSRIRTEHFPLTLESARPSHTSQYLCASTPGRRGTEAFFGQGTRLTVV.

This clone was picked up one time. The chain uses TRBV18 and TRBJ2-7, with D uncertain. CDR3 length: 14 residues. V shed 6 bases and J shed 7 bases, with 19 bases lying between them. Germline-derived CDR1 and CDR2 are KGHSH and LQKENI. The CDR3 sequence is CASSPAPLVSEQYF. In DNA, the CDR3 is TGTGCCAGCTCCCCAGCCCCCCTAGTTTCTGAGCAGTACTTC.

This rearrangement joins TRBV28 to TRBJ1-1; the D is unclear. The germline V and J ends were trimmed by 2 bases and 5 bases, with 21 bases remaining between them. Germline CDR1 and CDR2: MDHEN and SYDVKM. This CDR3 is 17 amino acids long. This CDR3 is CASSLSYVSLGGTEAFF. The DNA of the CDR3 is TGTGCCAGCAGTTTAAGCTACGTATCCCTGGGAGGGACTGAAGCTTTCTTT.